The T cell receptor (beta chain) described here comes from a study of T-cell memory formation after mild COVID-19. This clonotype was observed at least ten times. The target antigen is unknown. Study observations and caveats: CD4+ bias marked clones expanding day 15 to 37, unlike balanced contracting clones. Still unconfirmed is whether the second-wave clones peaking on day 37 recognized SARS-CoV-2.

Germline V gene sequence: CDR1 DFQATT, CDR2 SNEGSKA (reference sequence). The CDR3 consists of 14 residues. V shed 2 bases, J shed 4 bases, and the junction held 4 bases outside the gene matches. A 5'RACE reaction primed in the constant segment made cDNA libraries of TCR alpha and TCR beta, and these carried sample barcodes and UMIs. In TCRdb, the 5' RACE reads were re-called with MiXCR into one record per CDR3 protein. The data show roughly 13,000 distinct CDR3 sequences, with approximately 20% seen just once and around 49% held by the top ten. Sequenced material: PBMCs or a T cell subset sorted from them (not recorded which). The TCR originated in an adult woman who had mild COVID-19 (a few samples of this study predate the infection). Cell type and time point are not known. The rearrangement joins TRBV20-1 to TRBJ1-4; 7 bases line up with TRBD1. CDR3 amino acids: CSARPGQFNEKLFF. CDR3 coding DNA: TGCAGTGCTAGACCGGGACAGTTTAATGAAAAACTGTTTTTT.